The present T cell receptor (beta chain) was sequenced within a study of graft-versus-host responses after intestinal transplantation. Only in-frame clones appear in the TCRdb table, and some are missing; sequencing was by immunoSEQ multiplex PCR. Of roughly 11,000 clones listed, around 79% were seen once; the top ten hold approximately 4.5%. Germline CDR1 SGHRS, CDR2 YFSETQ. The CDR3 contains 14 residues. The junction had 4 bases not matched to a gene; V was cut back by 4 bases and J by 1 base. Tissue from the graft was processed to free its intraepithelial and lamina propria lymphocytes. V is TRBV5-1 and J is TRBJ2-5; TRBD1 aligns across 7 bases. Sequencing was performed on ileum tissue, taken roughly 4.5 months after intestinal transplantation. The TCR was taken from a human patient who received an intestinal transplant, so some T cells may come from the graft donor. The DNA for the CDR3 is TGCGCCAGCAGCCGAACAGGGGCCCAAGAGACCCAGTACTTC. This sequence encodes CASSRTGAQETQYF.